A single sample is the source of the 2 T cell receptor beta chains below, sequenced in a study of early T cells in non-severe SARS-CoV-2 infection. MiXCR was run by TCRdb on the 5' RACE reads, yielding one entry per CDR3 protein. The sample carries roughly 61,000 distinct CDR3 sequences, 10% to 13% recorded once. Sequencing was done on a sample of whole blood. The receptors were gathered from an adult who was a healthcare worker with PCR-confirmed SARS-CoV-2 infection or an uninfected control (not recorded which).

This clonotype appeared a few times. The V call is TRBV12-3 or TRBV12-4, the J call TRBJ2-3; 8 nucleotides agree with TRBD2. The J segment lost 2 bases and the V segment lost 6 bases, leaving 7 bases of the junction unmatched. The CDR3 covers 15 residues. In nucleotides, the CDR3 is TGTGCCAGCAGCAGGAGCGGGGGAGCCACAGATACGCAGTATTTT. It specifies CASSRSGGATDTQYF.

This clonotype was counted only a few times. The chain couples TRBV20-1 to TRBJ2-5; D possibly uses TRBD1 or TRBD2 (5 bases each). Germline CDR1 is DFQATT and CDR2 is SNEGSKA (reference sequence). V was shortened by 3 bases and J by 7 bases, with 30 bases between the two germline ends. This CDR3 spans 18 amino acids. The CDR3 protein is CSASQQPNSRDPPWTQYF. In DNA, the CDR3 is TGCAGTGCTAGCCAACAACCAAACTCAAGGGACCCCCCGTGGACCCAGTACTTC.